This T cell receptor beta chain was retrieved from a study of identical twins. Each CDR3 protein is one row after TCRdb ran MiXCR on the 5' RACE reads. The sample has approximately 1.8 million distinct CDR3 sequences; less than 35% are singletons. Trimming shortened V by 8 bases and J by 4 bases, and 23 bases separated the two germline ends. The CDR3 runs 17 residues. CDR1 MNHNS and CDR2 SASEGT come from the germline V gene. The V and J genes are TRBV6-1 and TRBJ1-4; no definite D call. This TCR was recovered from a newborn girl in good health. Sequenced material: cord blood. CDR3 DNA: TGTGCCAGCCCATCTGAGAGAGTGGCAGGTCATAATGAAAAACTGTTTTTT. It encodes CASPSERVAGHNEKLFF.